Listed here is a single TCR beta chain. Germline V gene lookup returns CDR1 WNHNN and CDR2 SYGVQD (reference sequence). The V and J ends lost 3 bases and 3 bases, in that order; junction bases with no gene match: 10. This CDR3 region has 16 residues. The entry originates in a study of shared T cell receptors in the human thymus. Generated by immunoSEQ multiplex PCR, the TCRdb table keeps only in-frame clones and is missing some. The sample has 640,000 or so clones, around 87% seen once. The same data also went into a second study, on human thymus T cells. According to that study: The authors found apparently biased V and J gene usage in thymic and blood repertoires.

The source material was thymocytes. V usage is TRBV10-1 and J usage is TRBJ2-7; 8 bases are shared with TRBD2. The TCR comes from a boy younger than two with a congenital heart defect. DNA for the CDR3: TGCGCCAGCAGTGAAGGGTCCGGGAGGGCTAACTACGAGCAGTACTTC. It specifies CASSEGSGRANYEQYF.